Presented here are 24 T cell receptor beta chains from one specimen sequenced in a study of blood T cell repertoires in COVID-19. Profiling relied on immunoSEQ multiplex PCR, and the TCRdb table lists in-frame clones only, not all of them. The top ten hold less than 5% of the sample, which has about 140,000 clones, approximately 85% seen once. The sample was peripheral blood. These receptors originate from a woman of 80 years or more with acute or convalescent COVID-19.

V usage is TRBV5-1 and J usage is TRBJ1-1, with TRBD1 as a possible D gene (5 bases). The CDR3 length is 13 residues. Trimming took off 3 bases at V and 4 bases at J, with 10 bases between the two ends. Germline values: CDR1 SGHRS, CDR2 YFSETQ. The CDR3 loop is CASSSAGFTEAFF. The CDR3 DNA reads TGCGCCAGCAGCTCCGCAGGGTTCACTGAAGCTTTCTTT.

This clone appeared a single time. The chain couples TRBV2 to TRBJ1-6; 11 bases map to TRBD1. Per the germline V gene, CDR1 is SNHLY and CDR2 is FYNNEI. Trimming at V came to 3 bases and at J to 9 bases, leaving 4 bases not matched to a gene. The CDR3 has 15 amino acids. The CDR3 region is CASSDRGQGGSPLHF. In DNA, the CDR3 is TGTGCCAGCAGTGATAGGGGACAGGGGGGTTCACCCCTCCACTTT. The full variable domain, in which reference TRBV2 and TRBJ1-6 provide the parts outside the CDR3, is EPEVTQTPSHQVTQMGQEVILRCVPISNHLYFYWYRQILGQKVEFLVSFYNNEISEKSEIFDDQFSVERPDGSNFTLKIRSTKLEDSAMYFCASSDRGQGGSPLHFGNGTRLTVT.

CDR3 DNA: TGTGCCAGCAGCCTGGGACTAGCGGGAGTGTCCAATGAGCAGTTCTTC. This sequence encodes CASSLGLAGVSNEQFF. V gene TRBV3-1 (or the pseudogene TRBV3-2) combines with J gene TRBJ2-1, with TRBD2 identical over 14 bases. Germline assignment: CDR1 LGHDT and CDR2 YNNKEL (reference sequence). Trimming removed 4 bases from V and 6 bases from J; junction bases left unmatched: 5. The CDR3 sequence is 16 residues long.

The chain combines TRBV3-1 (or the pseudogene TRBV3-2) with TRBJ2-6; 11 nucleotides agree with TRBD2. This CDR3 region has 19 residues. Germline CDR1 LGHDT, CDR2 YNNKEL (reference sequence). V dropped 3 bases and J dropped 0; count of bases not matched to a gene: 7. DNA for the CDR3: TGTGCCAGCAGCCAGGCCCTAGCGGGGGGCAACTCTGGGGCCAACGTCCTGACTTTC. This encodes CASSQALAGGNSGANVLTF.

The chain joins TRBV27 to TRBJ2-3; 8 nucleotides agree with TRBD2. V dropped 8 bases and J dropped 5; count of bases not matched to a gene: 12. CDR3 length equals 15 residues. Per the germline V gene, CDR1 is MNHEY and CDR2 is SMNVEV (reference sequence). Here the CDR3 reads CASLFREGGIDTQYF. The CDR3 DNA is TGTGCCAGCTTATTTCGGGAGGGGGGTATAGATACGCAGTATTTT.

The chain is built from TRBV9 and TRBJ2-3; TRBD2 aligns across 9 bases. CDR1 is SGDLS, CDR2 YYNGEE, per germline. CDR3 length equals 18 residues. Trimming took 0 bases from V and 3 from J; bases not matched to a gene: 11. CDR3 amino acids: CASSVERAWRGGTDTQYF. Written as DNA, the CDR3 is TGTGCCAGCAGCGTAGAACGGGCGTGGCGGGGGGGTACAGATACGCAGTATTTT. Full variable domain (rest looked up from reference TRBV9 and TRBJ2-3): DSGVTQTPKHLITATGQRVTLRCSPRSGDLSVYWYQQSLDQGLQFLIQYYNGEERAKGNILERFSAQQFPDLHSELNLSSLELGDSALYFCASSVERAWRGGTDTQYFGPGTRLTVL.

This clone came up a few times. The CDR3 spells CASSLDSSGGGTQYF. CDR3 nucleotides: TGCGCCAGCAGCTTGGACTCCTCCGGGGGTGGTACGCAGTATTTT. This rearrangement joins TRBV5-1 to TRBJ2-3, with D possibly matching TRBD2 (6 bases). Trimming removed 0 bases from V and 8 bases from J, with 16 bases in between. This CDR3 region has 15 residues. Germline V gene sequence: CDR1 SGHRS, CDR2 YFSETQ.

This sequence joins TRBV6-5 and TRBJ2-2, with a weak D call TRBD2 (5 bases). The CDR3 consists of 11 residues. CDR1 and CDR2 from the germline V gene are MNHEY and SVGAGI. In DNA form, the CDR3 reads TGTACGGAGATTAGCGCCGGGGAGCTGTTTTTT. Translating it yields CTEISAGELFF.

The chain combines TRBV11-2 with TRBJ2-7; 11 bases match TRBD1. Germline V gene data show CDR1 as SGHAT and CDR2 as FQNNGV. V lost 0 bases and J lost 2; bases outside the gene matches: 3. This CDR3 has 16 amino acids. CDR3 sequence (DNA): TGTGCCAGCAGCTTAGAGGGGGGACAGGGGGCCTACGAGCAGTACTTC. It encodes CASSLEGGQGAYEQYF. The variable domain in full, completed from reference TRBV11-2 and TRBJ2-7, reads EAGVAQSPRYKIIEKRQSVAFWCNPISGHATLYWYQQILGQGPKLLIQFQNNGVVDDSQLPKDRFSAERLKGVDSTLKIQPAKLEDSAVYLCASSLEGGQGAYEQYFGPGTRLTVT.

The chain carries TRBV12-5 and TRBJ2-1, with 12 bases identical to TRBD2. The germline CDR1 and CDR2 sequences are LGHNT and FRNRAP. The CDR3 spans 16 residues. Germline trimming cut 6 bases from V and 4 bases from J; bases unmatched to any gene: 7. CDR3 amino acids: CASGGGTSGHYNEQFF. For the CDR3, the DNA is TGTGCTAGTGGGGGCGGGACTAGCGGGCATTACAATGAGCAGTTCTTC. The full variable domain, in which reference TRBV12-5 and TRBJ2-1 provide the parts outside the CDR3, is DARVTQTPRHKVTEMGQEVTMRCQPILGHNTVFWYRQTMMQGLELLAYFRNRAPLDDSGMPKDRFSAEMPDATLATLKIQPSEPRDSAVYFCASGGGTSGHYNEQFFGPGTRLTVL.

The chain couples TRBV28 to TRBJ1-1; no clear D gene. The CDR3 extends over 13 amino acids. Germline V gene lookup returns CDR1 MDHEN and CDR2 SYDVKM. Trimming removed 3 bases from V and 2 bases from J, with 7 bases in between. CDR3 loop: CASSFGRNTEAFF. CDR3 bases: TGTGCCAGCAGTTTTGGGCGAAACACTGAAGCTTTCTTT.

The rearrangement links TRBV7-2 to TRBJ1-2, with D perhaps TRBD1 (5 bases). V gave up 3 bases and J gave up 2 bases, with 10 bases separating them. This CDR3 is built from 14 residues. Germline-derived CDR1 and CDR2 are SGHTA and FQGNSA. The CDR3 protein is CASSLGGSNYGYTF. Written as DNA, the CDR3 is TGTGCCAGCAGCTTGGGGGGTAGCAACTATGGCTACACCTTC. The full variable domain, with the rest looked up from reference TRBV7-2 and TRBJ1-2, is GAGVSQSPSNKVTEKGKDVELRCDPISGHTALYWYRQSLGQGLEFLIYFQGNSAPDKSGLPSDRFSAERTGGSVSTLTIQRTQQEDSAVYLCASSLGGSNYGYTFGSGTRLTVV.

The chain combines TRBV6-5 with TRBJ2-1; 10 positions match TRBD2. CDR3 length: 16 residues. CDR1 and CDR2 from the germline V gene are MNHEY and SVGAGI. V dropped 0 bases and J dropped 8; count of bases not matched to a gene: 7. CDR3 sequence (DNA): TGTGCCAGCAGTTACTCGGCTAGCGGGAGAGATTATGAGCAGTTCTTC. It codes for CASSYSASGRDYEQFF.

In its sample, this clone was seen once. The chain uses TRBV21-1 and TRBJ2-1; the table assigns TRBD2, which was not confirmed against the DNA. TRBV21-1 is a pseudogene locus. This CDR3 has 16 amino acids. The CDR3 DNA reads TGTGCCAGCAGCTCGAACCGAGGGACTAGTGCCAATGAGCAGTTCTTC. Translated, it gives CASSSNRGTSANEQFF.

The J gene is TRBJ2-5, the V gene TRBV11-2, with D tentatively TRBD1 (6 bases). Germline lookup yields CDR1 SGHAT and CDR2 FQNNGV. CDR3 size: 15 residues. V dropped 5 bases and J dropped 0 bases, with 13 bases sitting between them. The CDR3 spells CASSVYRAYQETQYF. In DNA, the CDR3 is TGTGCCAGCAGCGTCTACAGGGCGTACCAAGAGACCCAGTACTTC.

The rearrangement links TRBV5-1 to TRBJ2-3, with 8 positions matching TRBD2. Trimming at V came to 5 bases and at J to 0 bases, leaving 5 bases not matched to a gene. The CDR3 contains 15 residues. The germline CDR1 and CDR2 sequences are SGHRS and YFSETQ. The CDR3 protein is CASSILAASTDTQYF. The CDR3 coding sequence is TGCGCCAGCAGTATACTAGCGGCAAGCACAGATACGCAGTATTTT.

The CDR3 loop reads CASSLARSGQGVGYTF. The CDR3 DNA sequence: TGTGCCAGCAGTTTAGCCCGCTCGGGACAGGGGGTTGGCTACACCTTC. The chain combines TRBV28 with TRBJ1-2, with TRBD1 matching over 11 bases. V trimming: 2 bases; J trimming: 7 bases; junction bases outside the gene matches: 9. The CDR3 loop spans 16 amino acids. CDR1 and CDR2 (germline): MDHEN, SYDVKM.

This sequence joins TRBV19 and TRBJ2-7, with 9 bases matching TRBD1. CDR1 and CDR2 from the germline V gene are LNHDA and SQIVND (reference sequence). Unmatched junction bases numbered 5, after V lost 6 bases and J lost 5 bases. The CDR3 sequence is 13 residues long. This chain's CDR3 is CASRQGALHEQYF. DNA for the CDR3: TGTGCCAGTAGACAGGGGGCGCTCCACGAGCAGTACTTC.

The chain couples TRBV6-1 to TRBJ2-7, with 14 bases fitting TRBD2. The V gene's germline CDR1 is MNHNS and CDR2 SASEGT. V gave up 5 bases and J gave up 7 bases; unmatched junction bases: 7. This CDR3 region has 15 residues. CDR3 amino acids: CASSLGLAGAGEQYF. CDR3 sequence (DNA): TGTGCCAGCAGTTTGGGACTAGCGGGAGCGGGTGAGCAGTACTTC.

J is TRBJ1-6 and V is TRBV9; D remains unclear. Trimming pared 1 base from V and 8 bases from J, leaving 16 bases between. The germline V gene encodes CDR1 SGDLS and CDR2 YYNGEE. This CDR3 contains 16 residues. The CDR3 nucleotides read TGTGCCAGCAGCGTAAATGCGGATATAAAAGATTCACCCCTCCACTTT. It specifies CASSVNADIKDSPLHF.

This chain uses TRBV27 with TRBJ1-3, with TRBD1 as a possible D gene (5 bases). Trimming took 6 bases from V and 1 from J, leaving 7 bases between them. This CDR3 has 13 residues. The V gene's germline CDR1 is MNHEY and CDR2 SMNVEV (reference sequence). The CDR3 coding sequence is TGTGCCAGCAGAGGGGTATCTGGAAACACCATATATTTT. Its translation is CASRGVSGNTIYF.

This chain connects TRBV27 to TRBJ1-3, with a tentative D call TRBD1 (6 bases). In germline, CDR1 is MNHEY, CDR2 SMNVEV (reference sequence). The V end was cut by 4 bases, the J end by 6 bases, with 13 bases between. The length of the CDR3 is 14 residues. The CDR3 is CASSSPGEENTIYF. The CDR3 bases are TGTGCCAGCAGTTCGCCAGGGGAAGAAAACACCATATATTTT.

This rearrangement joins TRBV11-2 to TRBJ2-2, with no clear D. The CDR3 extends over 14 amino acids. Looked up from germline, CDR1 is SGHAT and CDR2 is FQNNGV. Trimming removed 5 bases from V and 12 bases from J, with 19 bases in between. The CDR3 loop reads CASSTIRLWKKLFF. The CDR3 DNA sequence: TGTGCCAGCAGCACAATTCGACTCTGGAAGAAGCTGTTTTTT.

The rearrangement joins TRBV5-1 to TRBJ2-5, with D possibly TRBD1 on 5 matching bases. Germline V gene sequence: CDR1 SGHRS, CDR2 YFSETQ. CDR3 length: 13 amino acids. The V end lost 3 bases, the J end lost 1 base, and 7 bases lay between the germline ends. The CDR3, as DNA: TGCGCCAGCAGCTGGGGCCCCCAAGAGACCCAGTACTTC. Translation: CASSWGPQETQYF.